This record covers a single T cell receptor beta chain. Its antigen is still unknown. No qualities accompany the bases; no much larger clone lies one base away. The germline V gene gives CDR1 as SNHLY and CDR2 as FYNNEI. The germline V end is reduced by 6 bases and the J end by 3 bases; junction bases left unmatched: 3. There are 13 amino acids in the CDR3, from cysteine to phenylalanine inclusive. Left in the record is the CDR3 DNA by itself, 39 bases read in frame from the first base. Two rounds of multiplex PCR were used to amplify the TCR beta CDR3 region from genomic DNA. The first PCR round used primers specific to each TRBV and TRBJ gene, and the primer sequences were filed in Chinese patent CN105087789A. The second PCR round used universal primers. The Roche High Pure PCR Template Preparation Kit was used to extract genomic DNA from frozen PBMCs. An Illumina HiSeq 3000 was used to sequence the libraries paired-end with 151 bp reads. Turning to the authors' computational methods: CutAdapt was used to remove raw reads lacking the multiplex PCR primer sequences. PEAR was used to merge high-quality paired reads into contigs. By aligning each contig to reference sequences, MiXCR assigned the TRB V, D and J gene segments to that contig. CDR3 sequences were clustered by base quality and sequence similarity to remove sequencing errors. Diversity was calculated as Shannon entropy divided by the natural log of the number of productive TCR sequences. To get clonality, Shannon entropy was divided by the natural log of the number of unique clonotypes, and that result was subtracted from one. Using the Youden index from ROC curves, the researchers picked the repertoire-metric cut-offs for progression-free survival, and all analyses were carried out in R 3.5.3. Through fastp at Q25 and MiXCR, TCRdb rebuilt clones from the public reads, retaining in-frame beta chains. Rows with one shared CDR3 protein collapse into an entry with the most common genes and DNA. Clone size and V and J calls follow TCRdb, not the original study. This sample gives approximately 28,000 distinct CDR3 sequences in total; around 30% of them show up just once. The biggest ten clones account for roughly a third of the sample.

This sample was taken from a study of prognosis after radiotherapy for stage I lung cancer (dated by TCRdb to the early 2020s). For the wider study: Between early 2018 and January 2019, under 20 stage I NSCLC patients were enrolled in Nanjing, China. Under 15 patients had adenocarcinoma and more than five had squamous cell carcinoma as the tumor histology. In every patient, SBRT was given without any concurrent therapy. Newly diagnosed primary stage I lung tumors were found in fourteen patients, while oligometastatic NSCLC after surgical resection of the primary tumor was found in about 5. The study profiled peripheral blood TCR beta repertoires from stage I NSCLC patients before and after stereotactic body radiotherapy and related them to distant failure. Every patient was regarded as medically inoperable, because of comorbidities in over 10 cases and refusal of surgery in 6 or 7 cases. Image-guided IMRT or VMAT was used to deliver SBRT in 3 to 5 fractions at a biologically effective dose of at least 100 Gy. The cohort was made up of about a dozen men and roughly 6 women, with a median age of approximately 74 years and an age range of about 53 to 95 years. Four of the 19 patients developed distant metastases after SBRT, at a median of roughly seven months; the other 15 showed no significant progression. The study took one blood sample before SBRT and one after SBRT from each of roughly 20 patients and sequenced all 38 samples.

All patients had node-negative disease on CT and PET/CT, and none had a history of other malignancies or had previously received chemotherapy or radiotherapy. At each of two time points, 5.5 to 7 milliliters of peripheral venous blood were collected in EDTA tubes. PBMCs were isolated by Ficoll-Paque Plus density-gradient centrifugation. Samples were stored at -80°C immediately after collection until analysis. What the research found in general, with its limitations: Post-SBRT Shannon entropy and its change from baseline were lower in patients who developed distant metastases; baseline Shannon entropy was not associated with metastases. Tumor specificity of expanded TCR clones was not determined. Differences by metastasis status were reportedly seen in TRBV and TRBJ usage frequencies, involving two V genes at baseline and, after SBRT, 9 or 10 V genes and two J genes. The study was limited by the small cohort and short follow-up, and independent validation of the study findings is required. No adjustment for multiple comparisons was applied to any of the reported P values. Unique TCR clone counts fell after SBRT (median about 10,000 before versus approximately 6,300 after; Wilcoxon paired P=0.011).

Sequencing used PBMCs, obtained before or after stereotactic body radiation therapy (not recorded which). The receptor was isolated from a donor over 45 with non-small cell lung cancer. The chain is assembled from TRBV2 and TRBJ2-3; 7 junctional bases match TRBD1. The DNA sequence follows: TGTGCCAGCAGACGACAGGGAACAGATACGCAGTATTTT. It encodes CASRRQGTDTQYF.